Each of the 13 T cell receptor beta chains below was sequenced from the same sample in a study of cytomegalovirus exposure and HLA in healthy donors. Vbeta (60) and Jbeta (13) primers were used in the PCR. The protocol was immunoSEQ multiplex PCR, while the TCRdb copy is restricted to in-frame clones and leaves out a portion. The sample comprises roughly 70,000 clones, roughly 79% of which are singletons, and approximately 6.3% rests with the top ten. The sample consisted of PBMCs. These receptors all come from a man between 50 and 59 years old in good health and CMV-seronegative.

The chain is built from TRBV6-5 and TRBJ1-1; D gene unclear. Germline-derived CDR1 and CDR2 are MNHEY and SVGAGI. V lost 2 bases, J lost 3 bases, and 10 bases lay in between. The CDR3 has 14 residues. CDR3 in amino acids: CASSYNIQDTEAFF. The CDR3 DNA follows: TGTGCCAGCAGTTACAACATCCAGGACACTGAAGCTTTCTTT.

The V gene is TRBV4-1, the J gene TRBJ2-3; 8 positions match TRBD2. V lost 0 bases and J lost 4; bases outside the gene matches: 3. This CDR3 is built from 15 residues. Germline CDR1 reads MGHRA; CDR2 reads YSYEKL. DNA for the CDR3: TGCGCCAGCAGCCAAGAGCCGGGAGGGCCAGATACGCAGTATTTT. Residues: CASSQEPGGPDTQYF.

The chain has TRBV5-1 and TRBJ1-4; perhaps TRBD1 as D (5 bases). The CDR3 has 14 residues. CDR1 SGHRS and CDR2 YFSETQ come from the germline V gene. V was trimmed by 4 bases and J by 7 bases, leaving 14 bases between them. The CDR3 region has the DNA TGCGCCAGCAGCCCTAGGGAGGGACCTGAAAAACTGTTTTTT. Protein product: CASSPREGPEKLFF. Looking up the rest from reference TRBV5-1 and TRBJ1-4 gives the full variable domain: KAGVTQTPRYLIKTRGQQVTLSCSPISGHRSVSWYQQTPGQGLQFLFEYFSETQRNKGNFPGRFSGRQFSNSRSEMNVSTLELGDSALYLCASSPREGPEKLFFGSGTQLSVL.

DNA for the CDR3: TGTGCCTGGAGTGTTTCCGGAGAGACCCAGTACTTC. Its protein is CAWSVSGETQYF. The chain uses TRBV30 and TRBJ2-5; D remains unclear. Germline V gene lookup returns CDR1 GTSNPN and CDR2 SVGIG (reference sequence). The CDR3 has 12 amino acids. V lost 0 bases and J 4 bases, leaving 6 bases between the germline ends.

The rearrangement links TRBV14 to TRBJ2-1; 9 nucleotides agree with TRBD1. V dropped 0 bases and J dropped 9; count of bases not matched to a gene: 6. CDR3 length: 15 residues. Looked up from germline, CDR1 is SGHDN and CDR2 is FVKESK. The CDR3 loop is CASSQDGGTGIEQFF. DNA of the CDR3: TGTGCCAGCAGCCAAGATGGAGGGACAGGGATTGAGCAGTTCTTC.

The CDR3 protein is CAWIWTGRNTEAFF. The DNA of the CDR3 is TGTGCCTGGATTTGGACAGGGAGGAACACTGAAGCTTTCTTT. The chain carries TRBV30 and TRBJ1-1; 8 bases are a match to TRBD1. The CDR3 has 14 amino acids. CDR1 and CDR2 from the germline V gene are GTSNPN and SVGIG (reference sequence). V lost 4 bases, J lost 1 base, and 5 bases stayed unmatched.

The chain carries TRBV5-1 and TRBJ1-6; D perhaps matches TRBD1 (5 bases). Germline assignment: CDR1 SGHRS and CDR2 YFSETQ. The CDR3 extends over 14 amino acids. Between the trimmed V and J ends, which lost 5 bases and 5 bases, there was a span of 11 bases. DNA for the CDR3: TGCGCCAGCAGTCCAAGACAGAATAATTCACCCCTCCACTTT. The encoded protein is CASSPRQNNSPLHF.

The chain carries TRBV7-9 and TRBJ1-1; 7 bases match TRBD1. This CDR3 region has 15 residues. In germline, CDR1 is SEHNR, CDR2 FQNEAQ (reference sequence). With V trimmed by 6 bases and J by 3 bases, 10 bases remained unmatched. For the CDR3, the DNA is TGTGCCAGCAGTACGAGGGGGCCCCCCGACACTGAAGCTTTCTTT. It encodes CASSTRGPPDTEAFF.

The gene calls are TRBV7-6 and TRBJ2-2; 8 bases fit TRBD1. The CDR3 is made up of 16 amino acids. Germline lookup yields CDR1 SGHVS and CDR2 FNYEAQ. V was pared by 5 bases and J by 5 bases, with 10 bases of the junction left unmatched. This chain's CDR3 is CASSPQDQGATGELFF. CDR3 bases: TGTGCCAGCAGCCCCCAGGATCAGGGGGCGACCGGGGAGCTGTTTTTT.

The rearrangement joins TRBV30 to TRBJ2-2; D perhaps matches TRBD2 (7 bases). The CDR3 has 16 residues. V was clipped by 1 base and J by 3 bases, with 15 bases between them. Per germline, CDR1 GTSNPN and CDR2 SVGIG (reference sequence). The CDR3 region has the DNA TGTGCCTGGAGTGGGGGGCGGGGGCTCTACACCGGGGAGCTGTTTTTT. This sequence encodes CAWSGGRGLYTGELFF.

The chain uses TRBV7-2 and TRBJ2-7; maybe TRBD1 (5 bases). The germline gives CDR1 SGHTA, CDR2 FQGNSA. With 7 bases removed from V and 3 bases from J, the gap between germline ends came to 16 bases. This CDR3 is 14 amino acids long. The CDR3 nucleotides are TGTGCCAGCACACACCAGGGCGGTGACTACGAGCAGTACTTC. Protein sequence: CASTHQGGDYEQYF.

The J gene is TRBJ1-5, the V gene TRBV4-1; D is undetermined. This CDR3 comprises 14 residues. Trimming left V 2 bases short and J 3 bases short, with 8 bases between. Germline V gene data show CDR1 as MGHRA and CDR2 as YSYEKL. This chain's CDR3 is CASSQLSANQPQHF. The DNA for the CDR3 is TGCGCCAGCAGCCAACTAAGTGCCAATCAGCCCCAGCATTTT.

The V and J genes are TRBV19 and TRBJ1-5; TRBD1 agrees at 8 bases. V lost 4 bases to trimming and J lost 5 bases; unmatched junction nucleotides: 4. From germline, CDR1 is LNHDA and CDR2 SQIVND (reference sequence). The CDR3 contains 14 residues. In DNA, the CDR3 is TGTGCCAGTAGTAACCGACAGGGGTATCAGCCCCAGCATTTT. Translating it yields CASSNRQGYQPQHF.